This TCR beta chain was obtained from a study of cytomegalovirus exposure and HLA in healthy donors. It was with 60 Vbeta and 13 Jbeta primers that the PCR ran. The assay was immunoSEQ multiplex PCR, and TCRdb's table has in-frame clones only and misses some. The sample lists about 160,000 clones; about four fifths were seen once. General study results and limits: In an earlier analysis, in fewer than 700 donors, most V segments appeared productive either ~87% or ~30% of the time. Cytomegalovirus association was listed for 170 or so TCR beta chains. High specificity and sensitivity for cytomegalovirus status were reported for the classifier.

The donors were healthy bone marrow donors. From germline, CDR1 is LGHNA and CDR2 YSLEER. With 1 base removed from V and 8 bases from J, the gap between germline ends came to 17 bases. The CDR3 runs to 15 residues. About this clone itself: The antigen is unknown.

The rearrangement joins TRBV4-3 to TRBJ1-2, with TRBD1 as a possible D gene (6 bases). This TCR was recovered from a woman aged 25 to 39 in good health and CMV-seropositive. Sequencing was carried out using PBMCs. CDR3 DNA sequence: TGCGCCAGCAGCCAAGGAACAGGGAAGTCGCGCGGCTACACCTTC. Translating it yields CASSQGTGKSRGYTF.